These 2 T cell receptor beta chains share one sample of origin, sequenced in a study of T cells after posttransplantation cyclophosphamide. This table comes from immunoSEQ multiplex PCR, and its TCRdb copy is limited to in-frame clones, with some not included. The sample contains 40,000 to 55,000 clones, none of them singletons. Sequenced: PBMCs. The receptors stem from a man in his forties or fifties in good health, CMV-negative, and a related stem cell transplant donor.

This clone was seen ten or more times. The chain combines TRBV5-1 with TRBJ1-2; D gene uncertain. Germline V gives CDR1 SGHRS, CDR2 YFSETQ. Trimming stripped 4 bases from V and 1 base from J, with 14 bases between. This CDR3 comprises 15 residues. The CDR3 DNA sequence: TGCGCCAGCAGCCCAAGACAACCTCTTAACTATGGCTACACCTTC. Translation: CASSPRQPLNYGYTF.

This clone occurred many times. The chain is built from TRBV11-3 and TRBJ2-2; 16 bases are shared with TRBD2. Trimming at V came to 5 bases and at J to 1 base, leaving 7 bases not matched to a gene. Germline CDR1 reads SGHNT; CDR2 reads YENEEA. The CDR3 loop spans 19 amino acids. CDR3 amino acids: CASSTGLAGGKENTGELFF. DNA for the CDR3: TGTGCCAGCAGCACGGGACTAGCGGGAGGGAAAGAGAACACCGGGGAGCTGTTTTTT.